The 29 T cell receptor beta chains in this list originate from one sample, sequenced in a study of blood T cell repertoires in COVID-19 (dated by TCRdb to the early 2020s). Library generation was performed with the immunoSEQ multiplex PCR assay. TCRdb provides this immuneACCESS table in a form limited to in-frame rearrangements. Some clones are lacking; in checked studies, under half of them reflect an unresolved V gene, and why the rest are absent is not known. This sample lists about 130,000 clones; 85% to 90% were detected once. The top ten clonotypes cover around 3% of the sample. Specimen: peripheral blood. These receptors all stem from a man aged 55 to 70 with active or convalescent COVID-19.

This rearrangement joins TRBV18 to TRBJ2-7; D possibly corresponds to TRBD1 (5 bases). The CDR3 extends over 13 amino acids. CDR1 is KGHSH, CDR2 LQKENI, per germline. The V end was cut by 8 bases, the J end by 0 bases, with 11 bases between. The CDR3 sequence: CASGAVSSYEQYF. In nucleotides, the CDR3 is TGTGCCAGCGGGGCGGTTAGCTCCTACGAGCAGTACTTC.

The sample holds one count of this clone. The rearrangement joins TRBV30 to TRBJ1-2; tentative D call: TRBD1 (6 bases). The CDR3 spans 13 residues. Germline loops: CDR1 GTSNPN, CDR2 SVGIG (reference sequence). Trimming stripped 2 bases from V and 8 bases from J, with 15 bases between. The DNA of the CDR3 is TGTGCCTGGAGTCAGAGGGGGGGTGGCGGCTACACCTTC. Its protein product is CAWSQRGGGGYTF.

The chain combines TRBV7-9 with TRBJ2-5, with D possibly being TRBD2 (5 bases). Trimming left V 0 bases short and J 5 bases short, with 16 bases between. CDR3 length equals 16 residues. Germline V gene sequence: CDR1 SEHNR, CDR2 FQNEAQ (reference sequence). As DNA, the CDR3 is TGTGCCAGCAGCTTAGCGAGTATCGGGGTCCATGAGACCCAGTACTTC. This sequence encodes CASSLASIGVHETQYF.

With regard to this clone: The same CDR3 arises from other DNA sequences in this sample as well. The chain combines TRBV5-1 with TRBJ1-6, with 8 bases aligning to TRBD1. The CDR3 runs 15 residues. Trimming cost V 1 base and J 10 bases; bases outside gene matches: 7. Germline CDR1 reads SGHRS; CDR2 reads YFSETQ. This chain's CDR3 is CASSLRGQGGSPLHF. In nucleotides, the CDR3 is TGCGCCAGCAGCTTGAGAGGACAGGGAGGATCACCCCTCCACTTT.

Here the CDR3 reads CASSYSADFYTF. CDR3 in DNA: TGTGCCAGCAGTTACTCGGCCGACTTCTACACCTTC. The chain has TRBV6-2 or TRBV6-3 and TRBJ1-2; D not certain. The CDR3 consists of 12 residues. Germline V gene lookup returns CDR1 MNHEY and CDR2 SVGEGT. V lost 0 bases and J 10 bases, leaving 9 bases between the germline ends.

V and J are TRBV19 and TRBJ1-3, with D perhaps matching TRBD1 (5 bases). The germline V gene encodes CDR1 LNHDA and CDR2 SQIVND (reference sequence). Trimming stripped 4 bases from V and 3 bases from J, with 13 bases between. This CDR3 has 15 residues. CDR3 sequence: CASSTYRTRGNTIYF. DNA of the CDR3: TGTGCCAGTAGTACATACCGGACACGTGGAAACACCATATATTTT.

The chain joins TRBV19 to TRBJ2-7, with 10 positions matching TRBD1. This CDR3 spans 16 amino acids. Germline CDR1 LNHDA, CDR2 SQIVND (reference sequence). Trimming cost V 5 bases and J 2 bases; bases outside gene matches: 9. The CDR3 loop is CASSVKPGQGPYEQYF. The CDR3, as DNA: TGTGCCAGTAGTGTTAAACCGGGACAGGGGCCCTACGAGCAGTACTTC.

This rearrangement joins TRBV18 to TRBJ2-7; D perhaps matches TRBD1 (7 bases). Germline V gene data show CDR1 as KGHSH and CDR2 as LQKENI. This CDR3 has 14 amino acids. With 2 bases removed from V and 6 bases from J, the gap between germline ends came to 14 bases. The CDR3, as DNA: TGTGCCAGCTCACCATCTGGAGGGGGCGGCGAGCAGTACTTC. Amino acid sequence: CASSPSGGGGEQYF.

The chain uses TRBV28 and TRBJ1-5; 7 bases line up with TRBD1. Germline V gene sequence: CDR1 MDHEN, CDR2 SYDVKM. With 7 bases clipped from V and 6 bases from J, the junction kept 9 bases outside the gene matches. CDR3 length: 14 residues. The CDR3 sequence is CASNLRQGAQPQHF. In nucleotides, the CDR3 is TGTGCCAGCAACTTAAGACAGGGCGCTCAGCCCCAGCATTTT.

The chain combines TRBV15 with TRBJ2-3; D call uncertain. The germline V gene has CDR1 LNHNV and CDR2 YYDKDF (reference sequence). Trimming took off 3 bases at V and 5 bases at J, with 9 bases between the two ends. The CDR3 loop spans 13 amino acids. For the CDR3, the DNA is TGTGCCACCAGCAGGCTAACCCGAGATACGCAGTATTTT. Its translation: CATSRLTRDTQYF.

The genes are TRBV18 and TRBJ2-3; 8 bases fit TRBD1. The V gene end was trimmed by 4 bases and the J gene end by 4 bases; junction bases not matched to a gene: 7. This CDR3 spans 15 amino acids. Germline-derived CDR1 and CDR2 are KGHSH and LQKENI. CDR3 DNA: TGTGCCAGCTCACTGTCGGGACAGGACTCAGATACGCAGTATTTT. Protein: CASSLSGQDSDTQYF.

The chain employs TRBV7-7 and TRBJ2-2; 8 positions match TRBD2. Per germline, CDR1 SSHAT and CDR2 FNYEAQ (reference sequence). Unmatched junction bases numbered 13, after V lost 5 bases and J lost 2 bases. The length of the CDR3 is 18 residues. CDR3 sequence reads: CASSPSLSGGVNTGELFF. CDR3 nucleotides: TGTGCCAGCAGCCCATCCCTGTCGGGGGGGGTTAACACCGGGGAGCTGTTTTTT.

The V and J genes are TRBV15 and TRBJ2-6, with D possibly matching TRBD2 (5 bases). CDR1 is LNHNV, CDR2 YYDKDF, per germline (reference sequence). V was shortened by 2 bases and J by 3 bases, with 8 bases between the two germline ends. This CDR3 has 15 amino acids. DNA of the CDR3: TGTGCCACCAGCAGAAGGGAGATTGGGGCCAACGTCCTGACTTTC. This encodes CATSRREIGANVLTF.

In DNA form, the CDR3 reads TGTGCCAGCAGTGGACTAGCGGGGAACACCGGGGAGCTGTTTTTT. Translating it yields CASSGLAGNTGELFF. The chain recombines TRBV6-1 with TRBJ2-2; TRBD2 matches 10 bases. There are 15 residues in the CDR3. CDR1 MNHNS and CDR2 SASEGT come from the germline V gene. The J segment lost 1 base and the V segment lost 4 bases, leaving 0 bases of the junction unmatched.

V usage is TRBV10-3 and J usage is TRBJ2-5; TRBD2 matches 11 bases. Germline V CDR1 and CDR2: ENHRY, SYGVKD. The junction had 4 bases not matched to a gene; V was cut back by 6 bases and J by 1 base. The CDR3 loop spans 15 amino acids. CDR3 residues: CAIRAGTSGQETQYF. CDR3 in DNA: TGTGCCATCAGGGCCGGGACTAGCGGCCAAGAGACCCAGTACTTC.

The rearrangement links TRBV7-2 to TRBJ2-1; D unclear. Germline V CDR1 and CDR2: SGHTA, FQGNSA. The CDR3 extends over 16 amino acids. V was pared by 0 bases and J by 8 bases, with 17 bases between. The CDR3 sequence: CASSLALVNAGHEQFF. The CDR3 DNA is TGTGCCAGCAGCTTAGCGTTGGTCAATGCAGGTCATGAGCAGTTCTTC.

CDR3: CASSLGLGSGEQYF. As DNA, the CDR3 is TGTGCCAGCAGCCTGGGACTCGGAAGTGGCGAGCAGTACTTC. The genes are TRBV3-1 (or the pseudogene TRBV3-2) and TRBJ2-7; D possibly corresponds to TRBD2 (6 bases). Germline V lookup: CDR1 LGHDT, CDR2 YNNKEL (reference sequence). The CDR3 length is 14 residues. The V and J ends lost 4 bases and 6 bases respectively, with 16 bases between them.

This clone was recorded only once. The chain recombines TRBV6-2 or TRBV6-3 with TRBJ1-6, with 7 bases fitting TRBD1. The J segment lost 7 bases and the V segment lost 5 bases, leaving 5 bases of the junction unmatched. The CDR3 is made up of 14 amino acids. Germline CDR1 MNHEY, CDR2 SVGEGT. DNA for the CDR3: TGTGCCAGCAGTGGACAGGTCCCAAATTCACCCCTCCACTTT. Translation: CASSGQVPNSPLHF.

In its sample, this clone was seen a few times. The chain combines TRBV12-3 or TRBV12-4 with TRBJ2-1, with a possible D match to TRBD1 (5 bases). Trimming stripped 6 bases from V and 4 bases from J, with 7 bases between. CDR3 length: 12 residues. This CDR3 is CASSPGYNEQFF. The DNA of the CDR3 is TGTGCCAGCAGCCCAGGGTACAATGAGCAGTTCTTC.

The rearrangement links TRBV6-2 or TRBV6-3 to TRBJ2-1, with 7 bases fitting TRBD2. This CDR3 is built from 16 residues. The germline V gene has CDR1 MNHEY and CDR2 SVGEGT. The junction had 11 bases not matched to a gene; V was cut back by 2 bases and J by 7 bases. The CDR3 coding sequence is TGTGCCAGCAGTTACGCGCGGATAGCGGGTCAAAATGAGCAGTTCTTC. Residues: CASSYARIAGQNEQFF.

This CDR3 is CASSVQTGTNEQFF. CDR3 bases: TGTGCCAGCAGCGTCCAGACAGGGACCAATGAGCAGTTCTTC. The gene calls are TRBV9 and TRBJ2-1; TRBD1 matches 7 bases. CDR1 and CDR2 (germline): SGDLS, YYNGEE. The CDR3 runs 14 residues. J gave up 6 bases and V 2 bases, and 5 bases lay outside the gene matches. Complete variable domain (other parts from reference TRBV9 and TRBJ2-1): DSGVTQTPKHLITATGQRVTLRCSPRSGDLSVYWYQQSLDQGLQFLIQYYNGEERAKGNILERFSAQQFPDLHSELNLSSLELGDSALYFCASSVQTGTNEQFFGPGTRLTVL.

The chain links TRBV28 to TRBJ1-4; D is perhaps TRBD1 (5 bases). Germline V gene sequence: CDR1 MDHEN, CDR2 SYDVKM. The V end was cut by 5 bases, the J end by 7 bases, with 14 bases between. This CDR3 has 14 amino acids. The CDR3: CASSPRGRVEKLFF. For the CDR3, the DNA is TGTGCCAGCAGTCCCCGGGGGAGGGTTGAAAAACTGTTTTTT.

This clone has only one observation. This chain connects TRBV4-2 to TRBJ2-3; D call uncertain. The CDR3 is 14 amino acids. Germline values: CDR1 LGHNA, CDR2 YNFKEQ. V lost 4 bases, J lost 0 bases, and 8 bases lay in between. CDR3 region: CASSRLASTDTQYF. The CDR3 nucleotides read TGTGCCAGCAGCCGATTAGCTAGCACAGATACGCAGTATTTT.

In its sample, this clone was seen a few times. The rearrangement links TRBV6-1 to TRBJ2-3; the match to TRBD2 covers 13 bases. There are 17 residues in the CDR3. CDR1 is MNHNS and CDR2 is SASEGT in the germline V gene. The V segment lost 4 bases and the J segment 4 bases; nucleotides outside the gene matches: 8. CDR3 protein: CASSAYRTSGGADTQYF. In DNA form, the CDR3 reads TGTGCCAGCAGTGCTTATCGGACTAGCGGGGGAGCAGATACGCAGTATTTT.

The chain joins TRBV6-5 to TRBJ2-7; D is possibly TRBD1 (6 bases). Trimming took 5 bases from V and 6 from J, leaving 17 bases between them. This CDR3 has 14 amino acids. The germline V gene encodes CDR1 MNHEY and CDR2 SVGAGI. In DNA form, the CDR3 reads TGTGCCAGCAGTCAGGGGACGTTACCTCTCGAGCAGTACTTC. Translating gives CASSQGTLPLEQYF.

The genes are TRBV5-4 and TRBJ2-2, with 9 bases fitting TRBD1. This CDR3 spans 16 amino acids. The V gene's germline CDR1 is SGHNT and CDR2 YYREEE (reference sequence). V trimming: 4 bases; J trimming: 1 base; junction bases outside the gene matches: 5. Here the CDR3 DNA reads TGTGCCAGCAGCCCCTGGGACAGGGTGAACACCGGGGAGCTGTTTTTT. Translating it yields CASSPWDRVNTGELFF.

The chain recombines TRBV19 with TRBJ1-5; D is unresolved. The CDR3 runs 15 residues. V lost 8 bases and J lost 1, with 15 bases in between. CDR1 LNHDA and CDR2 SQIVND come from the germline V gene (reference sequence). CDR3 bases: TGTGCCAGTTTGGCCATAGCGACCAGCAATCAGCCCCAGCATTTT. Amino acids: CASLAIATSNQPQHF.

CDR3 region: CASSLDRGAQPQHF. CDR3 nucleotides: TGTGCCAGCAGTCTTGACAGGGGAGCTCAGCCCCAGCATTTT. This chain links TRBV2 with TRBJ1-5; the match to TRBD1 covers 8 bases. Unmatched junction bases numbered 6, after V lost 5 bases and J lost 6 bases. Germline-derived CDR1 and CDR2 are SNHLY and FYNNEI. The CDR3 covers 14 residues.

This clone turned up a few times. The CDR3 is CASSLGQQPINEKLFF. The CDR3 DNA is TGCGCCAGCAGCTTAGGACAGCAACCCATTAATGAAAAACTGTTTTTT. The chain couples TRBV5-1 to TRBJ1-4; weak D call: TRBD1 (6 bases). Trimming stripped 2 bases from V and 4 bases from J, with 15 bases between. There are 16 residues in the CDR3. Germline-derived CDR1 and CDR2 are SGHRS and YFSETQ.